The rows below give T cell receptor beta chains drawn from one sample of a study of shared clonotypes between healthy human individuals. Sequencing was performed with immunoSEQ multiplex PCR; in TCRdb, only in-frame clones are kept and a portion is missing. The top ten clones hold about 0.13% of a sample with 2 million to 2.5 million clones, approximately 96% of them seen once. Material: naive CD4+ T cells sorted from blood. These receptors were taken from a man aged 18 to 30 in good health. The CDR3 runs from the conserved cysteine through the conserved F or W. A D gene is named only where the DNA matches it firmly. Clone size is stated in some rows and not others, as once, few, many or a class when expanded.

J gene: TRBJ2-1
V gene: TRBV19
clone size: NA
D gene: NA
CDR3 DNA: TGTGCCAGTAGTATAGAGGGCGGATCTGAGCAGTTCTTC
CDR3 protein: CASSIEGGSEQFF

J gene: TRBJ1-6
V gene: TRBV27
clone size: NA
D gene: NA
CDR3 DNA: TGTGCCAGCGGAAGTTCGGGGGCCGATCATTCACCCCTCCACTTT
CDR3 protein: CASGSSGADHSPLHF

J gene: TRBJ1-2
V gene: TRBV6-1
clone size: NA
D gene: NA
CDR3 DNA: TGTGCCAGCAGTGAAGTATCGCACATCTATGGCTACACCTTC
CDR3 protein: CASSEVSHIYGYTF

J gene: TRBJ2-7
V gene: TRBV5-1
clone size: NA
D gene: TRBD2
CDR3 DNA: TGCGCCAGCAGCCGGACTAGCGGGGGGGCCCTCGAGCAGTACTTC
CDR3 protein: CASSRTSGGALEQYF

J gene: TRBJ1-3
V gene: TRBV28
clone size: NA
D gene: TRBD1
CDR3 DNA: TGTGCCAGCAGTCCCACAGGGGGCTCTGGAAACACCATATATTTT
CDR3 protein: CASSPTGGSGNTIYF

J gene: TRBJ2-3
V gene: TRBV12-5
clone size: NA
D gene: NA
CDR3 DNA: TGTGCTAGTGGTCCCTCCGGCGGGACAGATACGCAGTATTTT
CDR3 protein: CASGPSGGTDTQYF

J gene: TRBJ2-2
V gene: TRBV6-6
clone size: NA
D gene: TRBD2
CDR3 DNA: TGTGCCAGCAGTTCATCTACTAGCGGAGTAACCGGGGAGCTGTTTTTT
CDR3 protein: CASSSSTSGVTGELFF

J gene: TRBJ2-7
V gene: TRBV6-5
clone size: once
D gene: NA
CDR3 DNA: TGTGCCAGCAGCCACTACCGGGACTCCCTCTACGAGCAGTACTTC
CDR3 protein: CASSHYRDSLYEQYF

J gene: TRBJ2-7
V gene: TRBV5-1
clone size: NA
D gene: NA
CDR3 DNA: TGCGCCAGCACAAGGGCTCTAGGGCCCTACGAGCAGTACTTC
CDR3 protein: CASTRALGPYEQYF

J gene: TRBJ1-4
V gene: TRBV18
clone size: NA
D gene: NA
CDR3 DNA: TGTGCCACCTCACTTGGGGGAACTAATGAAAAACTGTTTTTT
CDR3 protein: CATSLGGTNEKLFF

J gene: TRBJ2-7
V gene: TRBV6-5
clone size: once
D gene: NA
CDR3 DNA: TGTGCCAGCAGTCGAGAGCACGAGCAGTACTTC
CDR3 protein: CASSREHEQYF

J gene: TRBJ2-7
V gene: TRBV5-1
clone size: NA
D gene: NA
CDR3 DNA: TGCGCCAGCAGCTTGGACAGATACTCCTACGAGCAGTACTTC
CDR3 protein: CASSLDRYSYEQYF

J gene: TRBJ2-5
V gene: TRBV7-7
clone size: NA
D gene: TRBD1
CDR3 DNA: TGTGCTAGCAGCGAGGGGGCAGGGAAGGAGACCCAGTACTTC
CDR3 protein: CASSEGAGKETQYF

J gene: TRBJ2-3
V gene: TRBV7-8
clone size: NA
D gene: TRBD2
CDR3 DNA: TGTGCCAGCAAATCGACTAGCGCGATTAGCACAGATACGCAGTATTTT
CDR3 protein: CASKSTSAISTDTQYF

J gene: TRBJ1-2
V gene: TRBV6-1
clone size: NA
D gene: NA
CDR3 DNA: TGTGCCAGCAGTGATCTGTGGGGGAACTATGGCTACACCTTC
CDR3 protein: CASSDLWGNYGYTF

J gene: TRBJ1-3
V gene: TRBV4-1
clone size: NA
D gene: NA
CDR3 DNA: TGCGCCAGCAGCCCACCGAATCGACGCAGTGGAAACACCATATATTTT
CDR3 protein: CASSPPNRRSGNTIYF

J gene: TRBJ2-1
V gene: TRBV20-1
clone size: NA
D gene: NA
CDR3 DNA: TGCAGTGCTAGAGAGGGGTCTGAGCAGTTCTTC
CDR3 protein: CSAREGSEQFF

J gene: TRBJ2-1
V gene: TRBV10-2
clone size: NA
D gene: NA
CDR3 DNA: TGCGCCAGCAGTGGGCTCACAGATTACTCCTACAATGAGCAGTTCTTC
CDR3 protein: CASSGLTDYSYNEQFF

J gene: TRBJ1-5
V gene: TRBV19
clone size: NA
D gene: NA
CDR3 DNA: TGTGCCAGTAGTATAGGGACAGTCAATCAGCCCCAGCATTTT
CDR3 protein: CASSIGTVNQPQHF

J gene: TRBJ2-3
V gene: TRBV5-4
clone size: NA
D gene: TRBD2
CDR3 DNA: TGTGCCAGCAGTTCCGGACTAGTCACAGATACGCAGTATTTT
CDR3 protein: CASSSGLVTDTQYF

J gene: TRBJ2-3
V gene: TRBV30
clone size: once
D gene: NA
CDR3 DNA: TGTGCCGGGGGTAGGGCAGATACGCAGTATTTT
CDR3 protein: CAGGRADTQYF

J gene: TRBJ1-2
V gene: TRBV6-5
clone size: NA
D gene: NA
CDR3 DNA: TGTGCCAGCAGTTACGGATCCGGGGCGAGCTACACCTTC
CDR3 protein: CASSYGSGASYTF

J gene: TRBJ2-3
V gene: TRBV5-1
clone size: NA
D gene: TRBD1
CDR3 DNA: TGCGCCAGCAGCTTGGATGGGACAGGGCCCCAAGATACGCAGTATTTT
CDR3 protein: CASSLDGTGPQDTQYF

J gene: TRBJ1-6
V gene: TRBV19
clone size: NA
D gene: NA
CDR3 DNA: TGTGCCAGTAGTATAACGGTTAATAATTCACCCCTCCACTTT
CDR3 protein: CASSITVNNSPLHF

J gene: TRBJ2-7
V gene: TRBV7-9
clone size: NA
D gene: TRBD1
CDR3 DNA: TGTGCCAGCAGCCCGCGCGGGACCGACAGGGGGCGCTTCTACGAGCAGTACTTC
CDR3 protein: CASSPRGTDRGRFYEQYF

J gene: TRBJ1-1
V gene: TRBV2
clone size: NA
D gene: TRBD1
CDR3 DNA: TGTGCCAGCAGAATTTGGACAGGGGACACTGAAGCTTTCTTT
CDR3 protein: CASRIWTGDTEAFF